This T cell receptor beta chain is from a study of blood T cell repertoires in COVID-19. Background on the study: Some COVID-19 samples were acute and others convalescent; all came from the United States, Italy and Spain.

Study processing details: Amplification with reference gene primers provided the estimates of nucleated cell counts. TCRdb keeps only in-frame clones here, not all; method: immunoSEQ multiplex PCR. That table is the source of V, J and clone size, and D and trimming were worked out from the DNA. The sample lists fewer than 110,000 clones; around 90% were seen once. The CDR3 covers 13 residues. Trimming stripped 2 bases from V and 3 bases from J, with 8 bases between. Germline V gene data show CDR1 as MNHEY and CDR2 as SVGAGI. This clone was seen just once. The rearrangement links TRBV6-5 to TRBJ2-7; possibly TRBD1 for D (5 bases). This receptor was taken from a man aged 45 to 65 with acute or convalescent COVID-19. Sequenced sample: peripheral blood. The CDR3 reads CASSYLGHYEQYF. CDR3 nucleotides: TGTGCCAGCAGTTACCTCGGACACTACGAGCAGTACTTC.